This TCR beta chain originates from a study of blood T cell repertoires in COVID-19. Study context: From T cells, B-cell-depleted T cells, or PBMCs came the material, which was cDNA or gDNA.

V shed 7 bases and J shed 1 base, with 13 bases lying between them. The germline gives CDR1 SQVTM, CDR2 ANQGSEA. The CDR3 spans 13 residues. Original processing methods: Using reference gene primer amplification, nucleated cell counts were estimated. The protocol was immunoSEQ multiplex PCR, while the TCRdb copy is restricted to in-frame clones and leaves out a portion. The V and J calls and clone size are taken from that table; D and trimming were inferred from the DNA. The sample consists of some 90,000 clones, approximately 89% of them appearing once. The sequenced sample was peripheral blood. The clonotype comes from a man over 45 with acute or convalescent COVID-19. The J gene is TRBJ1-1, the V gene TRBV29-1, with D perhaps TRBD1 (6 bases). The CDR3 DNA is TGCAGCGCCATGACAGGCACGAACACTGAAGCTTTCTTT. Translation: CSAMTGTNTEAFF.